This entry features one TCR beta chain sequence. Its matching antigen is unknown. Measured with immunoSEQ multiplex PCR; TCRdb has only the in-frame clones, and not every one. The top ten hold 32% of the sample, which has 5,000 to 6,000 clones, less than 70% seen once. Both intraepithelial and lamina propria lymphocytes were released by processing graft tissue. This entry comes from a study of graft-versus-host responses after intestinal transplantation. Study at large: Transplants were multivisceral, liver-intestinal, or isolated intestinal.

V was shortened by 4 bases and J by 1 base, with 13 bases between the two germline ends. The CDR3 loop spans 16 amino acids. Germline CDR1 is SNHLY and CDR2 is FYNNEI. The study, taken as a whole, reports: Within the allografts of patients who had graft-donor T cell macrochimerism, graft-versus-host to host-versus-graft clonal ratios were high. Recipient marrow contained GvH clones, some of which appeared first in ileum or blood.

This sequence joins TRBV2 and TRBJ2-2, with a weak D call TRBD1 (7 bases). The sequencing used ileum tissue, collected roughly 290 days after intestinal transplant. The clonotype originates from a human patient who received an intestinal transplant, so some T cells may come from the graft donor. Written as DNA, the CDR3 is TGTGCCAGCAGTGTCGGGAGACAGGGGAACACCGGGGAGCTGTTTTTT. Protein sequence: CASSVGRQGNTGELFF.